What follows is one T cell receptor (beta chain) and its context. Its antigen remains unidentified. No base-level quality is on record; no much larger clone is a single base apart. This sample is part of a study of control samples from healthy donors and cancer patients (TCRdb year 2020). The library came from the immunoSEQ multiplex PCR assay. In TCRdb, the immuneACCESS table is reduced to in-frame sequences with V and J assigned. These tables do not hold every clone; where another copy was compared, an unresolved V gene accounts for under half, and the others remain unexplained. The sample table holds more than 95,000 clones, of which 92% were seen once. 0.55% to 0.65% of the sample rests with the top ten. Counted from cysteine to phenylalanine, this CDR3 has 12 amino acids. The sequence is cut down to CDR3 DNA, 36 bases in frame from base 1. The germline V gene provides CDR1 SNHLY and CDR2 FYNNEI. V is shortened by 6 bases, J by 1 base, and the region joining them spans 6 bases.

Rearrangement joined TRBV2 to TRBJ1-1; the D gene identity is not certain. This TCR came from a man older than 75 with head and neck cancer. The sample comprised PBMCs. The bases read TGTGCCAGCAGCGTCAGGAACACTGAAGCTTTCTTT. It translates to CASSVRNTEAFF. The entire variable domain, with the stretches around the CDR3 drawn from the reference TRBV2 and TRBJ1-1 proteins, is EPEVTQTPSHQVTQMGQEVILRCVPISNHLYFYWYRQILGQKVEFLVSFYNNEISEKSEIFDDQFSVERPDGSNFTLKIRSTKLEDSAMYFCASSVRNTEAFFGQGTRLTVV.